The present T cell receptor beta chain was sequenced within a study of cytomegalovirus exposure and HLA in healthy donors. The PCR was carried out with 60 Vbeta primers and 13 Jbeta primers. Sequencing was performed with immunoSEQ multiplex PCR; in TCRdb, only in-frame clones are kept and a portion is missing. The table has around 140,000 clones, more than 70% seen once. Concerning this clone: Its antigen remains unidentified.

Study observations and caveats: Most subjects' HLA-A and HLA-B alleles were reportedly predicted from TCR beta sequences.

CDR3 length equals 14 residues. With V trimmed by 6 bases and J by 0 bases, 4 bases remained unmatched. The germline CDR1 and CDR2 sequences are SNHLY and FYNNEI. The sequence was obtained from a man in his fifties in good health and CMV-seropositive. The source material was PBMCs. The chain employs TRBV2 and TRBJ1-1; 7 bases are shared with TRBD1. The CDR3 coding sequence is TGTGCCAGCAGCGACAGGGCCATGAACACTGAAGCTTTCTTT. Residues: CASSDRAMNTEAFF.